This TCR beta chain was found in a study of cytomegalovirus exposure and HLA in healthy donors. With 5 bases removed from V and 4 bases from J, the gap between germline ends came to 9 bases. Germline V lookup: CDR1 SGHTA, CDR2 FQGNSA. CDR3 length equals 13 residues. On this clone: Its antigen remains unknown.

Researchers ran the PCR with 60 Vbeta and 13 Jbeta primers. Libraries were prepared by immunoSEQ multiplex PCR; TCRdb keeps only in-frame clonotypes and omits some of them. The data contain 150,000 to 200,000 clones, over 75% of them singletons. Study observations and caveats: Later on, an analysis showed TCR association rates differing by HLA locus, with DRB1 the most and HLA-C the fewest. Association of a missense DCLRE1C variant with TCR beta V- and J-gene trimming was reported in a later analysis. Despite most TCR sequences being rare, some public TCRs occurred in many donors. Analysis was performed later, and it showed HLA-associated TCR beta chains to be more clonally expanded than equally common others.

This chain connects TRBV7-2 to TRBJ1-5, with D possibly TRBD1 on 5 matching bases. The source material was PBMCs. The source of this sequence is a man in his fifties in good health and CMV-seropositive. CDR3 DNA sequence: TGTGCCAGCAGCATATCAGGGAATCAGCCCCAGCATTTT. Encoded protein: CASSISGNQPQHF. Supplemented by reference TRBV7-2 and TRBJ1-5, the full variable domain reads GAGVSQSPSNKVTEKGKDVELRCDPISGHTALYWYRQSLGQGLEFLIYFQGNSAPDKSGLPSDRFSAERTGGSVSTLTIQRTQQEDSAVYLCASSISGNQPQHFGDGTRLSIL.